These T cell receptor beta chains were read from a single sample in a study of blood T cell repertoires in COVID-19. This table comes from immunoSEQ multiplex PCR, and its TCRdb copy is limited to in-frame clones, with some not included. The sample consists of 130,000 or so clones, 70% to 85% of them appearing once. Material: peripheral blood. Receptor source: a woman aged 55 to 70 with acute or convalescent COVID-19. Both conserved end residues are part of each CDR3. D genes are given only for firm matches. Clone size is shown for a subset of rows, as once, few, many or a class of expanded clone.

D gene	clone size	J gene	V gene	CDR3 DNA	CDR3 protein
TRBD1	NA	TRBJ1-2	TRBV18	TGTGCCAGCTCACCACCACTAGACAGGGGAAGTAATGGCTACACCTTC	CASSPPLDRGSNGYTF
TRBD1	NA	TRBJ1-2	TRBV5-1	TGCGCCAGCAGCTTCTGGACAGGGGAAGGCGGCTACACCTTC	CASSFWTGEGGYTF
NA	NA	TRBJ1-1	TRBV19	TGTGCCAGTAGTATAGATTCGGACAGCGGAAGAGCTTTCTTT	CASSIDSDSGRAFF
NA	NA	TRBJ2-3	TRBV27	TGTGCCAGCAGTTTAGCGGGACAGCGCACAGATACGCAGTATTTT	CASSLAGQRTDTQYF
NA	NA	TRBJ1-1	TRBV18	TGTGCCAGCTCACAGGGGGAACACACTGAAGCTTTCTTT	CASSQGEHTEAFF
TRBD1	NA	TRBJ2-2	TRBV5-1	TGCGCCAGCAGCTTGAGGGGGACAGGGGACATCACCGGGGAGCTGTTTTTT	CASSLRGTGDITGELFF
NA	NA	TRBJ1-2	TRBV12-3/TRBV12-4	TGTGCCAGCAATCGGTTCTATGGCTACACCTTC	CASNRFYGYTF
NA	NA	TRBJ1-1	TRBV29-1	TGCAGCGCTGCTACCCGGGGTTCTGTGAACACTGAAGCTTTCTTT	CSAATRGSVNTEAFF
NA	NA	TRBJ1-4	TRBV9	TGTGCCAGCAGCGTAGGGCAGGGAAGGGAAAAACTGTTTTTT	CASSVGQGREKLFF
TRBD2	NA	TRBJ2-3	TRBV3-1/TRBV3-2	TGTGCCAGCAGCCAAGATCCTACTAGCGGGGGGGCTGGGGGGACAGATACGCAGTATTTT	CASSQDPTSGGAGGTDTQYF
NA	NA	TRBJ1-2	TRBV30	TGTGCCTGGAGTGACAGTTTCCTCTATGGCTACACCTTC	CAWSDSFLYGYTF
NA	NA	TRBJ2-7	TRBV28	TGTGCCAGCAGCCTGGCGGTCGGCGAGCAGTACTTC	CASSLAVGEQYF
NA	NA	TRBJ2-1	TRBV28	TGTGCCAGCAGTTCGCCAAAAGGGGGGGATGAGCAGTTCTTC	CASSSPKGGDEQFF
NA	once	TRBJ1-5	TRBV7-9	TGTGCCAGCAGCTTAGACAGGGTGGGCAATCAGCCCCAGCATTTT	CASSLDRVGNQPQHF
NA	NA	TRBJ1-3	TRBV5-1	TGCGCCAGCAGCCCTCAGGGATCTGGAAACACCATATATTTT	CASSPQGSGNTIYF
NA	NA	TRBJ1-1	TRBV9	TGTGCCAGCAGCGTAGCAGTGAACACTGAAGCTTTCTTT	CASSVAVNTEAFF
NA	NA	TRBJ1-1	TRBV11-2	TGTGCCAGCAGCTCCTTAAGGGGCACTGAAGCTTTCTTT	CASSSLRGTEAFF
TRBD2	NA	TRBJ2-5	TRBV6-5	TGTGCCAGCAGTTACGGGCTAGCGGGGTCCCAAGAGACCCAGTACTTC	CASSYGLAGSQETQYF
NA	NA	TRBJ1-2	TRBV10-2	TGCGCCAGCAGTGACACAGATGTTACCCATGGCTACACCTTC	CASSDTDVTHGYTF
NA	NA	TRBJ1-2	TRBV3-1/TRBV3-2	TGTGCCAGCAGCCAAGTCTTGTATGGCTACACCTTC	CASSQVLYGYTF
NA	NA	TRBJ1-5	TRBV6-1	TGTGCCAGCAGTGAACTCCAGTATAGCAATCAGCCCCAGCATTTT	CASSELQYSNQPQHF
NA	NA	TRBJ1-1	TRBV3-1/TRBV3-2	TGTGCCAGCGGATCCACGGGCACTGAAGCTTTCTTT	CASGSTGTEAFF
NA	NA	TRBJ1-4	TRBV7-9	TGTGCCAGCAGCTATGGACAGCTTAATGAAAAACTGTTTTTT	CASSYGQLNEKLFF
TRBD1	NA	TRBJ2-1	TRBV7-9	TGTGCCAGCAGCTTAGGACAACAGGGGGTGCATGAGCAGTTCTTC	CASSLGQQGVHEQFF
NA	NA	TRBJ1-1	TRBV5-5	TGTGCCAGCAGCCCTACTATGGCCAACACTGAAGCTTTCTTT	CASSPTMANTEAFF
NA	few	TRBJ1-6	TRBV10-3	TGTGCCATCAGTGTACTAATAAGGGGGATGTCACCCCTCCACTTT	CAISVLIRGMSPLHF
TRBD1	NA	TRBJ2-2	TRBV7-9	TGTGCCAGCAGCCCTACGGGACAGTTGTACACCGGGGAGCTGTTTTTT	CASSPTGQLYTGELFF
TRBD2	NA	TRBJ2-2	TRBV7-8	TGTGCCAGCAGCCGACCGGGACTAGCGGGGGGGAAGAACACCGGGGAGCTGTTTTTT	CASSRPGLAGGKNTGELFF
TRBD1	NA	TRBJ2-2	TRBV12-5	TGTGCTAGTGGGCGTCCTCCGGACAGGCCGAACACCGGGGAGCTGTTTTTT	CASGRPPDRPNTGELFF
NA	NA	TRBJ1-1	TRBV6-5	TGTGCCAGCAGGGTCAGGGGCCAGAACACTGAAGCTTTCTTT	CASRVRGQNTEAFF
TRBD1	NA	TRBJ1-6	TRBV30	TGTGCCTGGAGTTTCCGGGACAGGGGGAATTCACCCCTCCACTTT	CAWSFRDRGNSPLHF
TRBD1	once	TRBJ1-2	TRBV2	TGTGCCAGCAGTGATCAATCCAGGGGGTATGGCTACACCTTC	CASSDQSRGYGYTF
NA	NA	TRBJ1-2	TRBV12-3/TRBV12-4	TGTGCCAGCAGTTCCCGGACGGGGGGCTACACCTTC	CASSSRTGGYTF